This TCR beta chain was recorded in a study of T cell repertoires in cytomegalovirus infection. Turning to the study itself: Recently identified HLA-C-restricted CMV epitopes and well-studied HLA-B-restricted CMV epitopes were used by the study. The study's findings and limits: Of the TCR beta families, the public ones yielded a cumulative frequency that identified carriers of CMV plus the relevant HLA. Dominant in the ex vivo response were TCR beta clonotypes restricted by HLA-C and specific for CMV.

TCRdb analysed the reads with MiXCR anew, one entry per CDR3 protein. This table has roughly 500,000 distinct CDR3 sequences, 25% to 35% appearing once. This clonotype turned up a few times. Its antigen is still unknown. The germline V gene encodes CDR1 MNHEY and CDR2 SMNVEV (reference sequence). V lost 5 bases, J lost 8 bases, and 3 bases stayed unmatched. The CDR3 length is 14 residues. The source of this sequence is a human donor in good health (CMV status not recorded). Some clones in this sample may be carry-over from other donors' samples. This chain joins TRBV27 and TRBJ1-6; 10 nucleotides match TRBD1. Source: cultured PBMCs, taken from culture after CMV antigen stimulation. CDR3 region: CASSPGQGYSPLHF. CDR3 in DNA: TGTGCCAGCAGTCCGGGACAGGGGTATTCACCCCTCCACTTT.